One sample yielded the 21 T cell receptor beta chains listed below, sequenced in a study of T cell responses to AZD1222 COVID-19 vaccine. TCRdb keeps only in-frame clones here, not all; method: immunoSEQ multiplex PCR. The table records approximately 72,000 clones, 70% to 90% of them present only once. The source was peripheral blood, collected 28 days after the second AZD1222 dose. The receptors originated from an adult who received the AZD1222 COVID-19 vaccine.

CDR3 bases: TGTGCCAGTAGTATGGTAGGGAGTCAGCCCCAGCATTTT. This encodes CASSMVGSQPQHF. The chain has TRBV19 and TRBJ1-5; D remains ambiguous. Germline CDR1 LNHDA, CDR2 SQIVND (reference sequence). Trimming took 3 bases from V and 6 from J, leaving 9 bases between them. CDR3 length equals 13 residues.

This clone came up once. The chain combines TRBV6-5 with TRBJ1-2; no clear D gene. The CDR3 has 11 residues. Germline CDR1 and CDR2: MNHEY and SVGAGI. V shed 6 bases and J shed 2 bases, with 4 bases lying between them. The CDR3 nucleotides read TGTGCCAGCAGAGACAACTATGGCTACACCTTC. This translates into CASRDNYGYTF.

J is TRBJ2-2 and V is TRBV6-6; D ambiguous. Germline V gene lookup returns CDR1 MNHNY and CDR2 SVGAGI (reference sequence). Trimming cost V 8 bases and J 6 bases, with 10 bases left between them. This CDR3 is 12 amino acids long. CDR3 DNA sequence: TGTGCCAGCCAAGTTTGGGCCGGGGAGCTGTTTTTT. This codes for CASQVWAGELFF.

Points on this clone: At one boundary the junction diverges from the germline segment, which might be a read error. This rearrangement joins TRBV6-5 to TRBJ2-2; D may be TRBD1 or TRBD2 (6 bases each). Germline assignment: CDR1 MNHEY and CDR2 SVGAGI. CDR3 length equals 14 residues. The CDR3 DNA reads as TGTGCAAGCAGGGGCTCCGGGGGCACCGGGGAGCTGTTTTTT. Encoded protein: CASRGSGGTGELFF.

The chain's CDR3 is CASSSGLAGEHEQYF. In DNA, the CDR3 is TGTGCCAGCAGCTCGGGACTAGCGGGAGAGCACGAGCAGTACTTC. The chain uses TRBV5-4 and TRBJ2-7; TRBD2 matches at 14 bases. The length of the CDR3 is 15 residues. Looked up from germline, CDR1 is SGHNT and CDR2 is YYREEE (reference sequence). Trimming removed 3 bases from V and 5 bases from J; junction bases left unmatched: 4.

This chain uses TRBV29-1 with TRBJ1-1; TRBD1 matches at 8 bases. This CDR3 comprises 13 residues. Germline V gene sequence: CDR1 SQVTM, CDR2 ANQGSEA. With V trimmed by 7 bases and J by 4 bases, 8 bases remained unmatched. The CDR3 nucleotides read TGCAGCGCGGGGGCAGGGGGCTTCACTGAAGCTTTCTTT. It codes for CSAGAGGFTEAFF.

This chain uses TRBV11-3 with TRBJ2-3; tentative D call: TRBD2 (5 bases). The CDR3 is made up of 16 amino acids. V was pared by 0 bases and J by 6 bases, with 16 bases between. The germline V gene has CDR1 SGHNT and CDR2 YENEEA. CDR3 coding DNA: TGTGCCAGCAGCTTAGATCTCGGGGTCCCGGCGGATACGCAGTATTTT. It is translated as CASSLDLGVPADTQYF.

The CDR3 sequence is CASSYSLGLSPQHF. In nucleotides, the CDR3 is TGTGCCAGCAGTTACTCCCTTGGGCTCAGTCCCCAGCATTTT. The V call is TRBV6-5, the J call TRBJ1-5, with D unresolved. The CDR3 spans 14 residues. V dropped 0 bases and J dropped 10 bases, with 13 bases sitting between them. The germline CDR1 and CDR2 sequences are MNHEY and SVGAGI.

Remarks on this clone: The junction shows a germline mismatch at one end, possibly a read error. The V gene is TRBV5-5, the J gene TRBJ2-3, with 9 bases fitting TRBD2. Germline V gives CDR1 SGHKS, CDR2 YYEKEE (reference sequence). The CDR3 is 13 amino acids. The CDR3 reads CARRGGGGDTQYF. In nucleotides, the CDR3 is TGTGCCCGCAGGGGCGGGGGGGGCGATACGCAGTATTTT.

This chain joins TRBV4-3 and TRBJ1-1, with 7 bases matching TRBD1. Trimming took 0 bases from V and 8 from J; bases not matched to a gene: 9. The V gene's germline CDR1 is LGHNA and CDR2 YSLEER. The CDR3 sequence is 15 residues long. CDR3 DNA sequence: TGCGCCAGCAGCCAAGATCAGCAGGGACAGCTAGAAGCTTTCTTT. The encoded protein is CASSQDQQGQLEAFF.

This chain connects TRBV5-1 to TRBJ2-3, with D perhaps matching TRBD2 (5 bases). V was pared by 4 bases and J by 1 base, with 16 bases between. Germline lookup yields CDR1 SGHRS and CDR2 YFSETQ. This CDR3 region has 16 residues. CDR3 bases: TGCGCCAGCAGCGTACCTAGCAATAGGGGCACAGATACGCAGTATTTT. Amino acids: CASSVPSNRGTDTQYF.

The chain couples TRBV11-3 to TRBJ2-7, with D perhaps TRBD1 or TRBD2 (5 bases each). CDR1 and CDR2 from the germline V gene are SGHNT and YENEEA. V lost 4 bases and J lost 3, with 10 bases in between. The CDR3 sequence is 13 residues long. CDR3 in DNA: TGTGCCAGCAGCTACGGGACCATCTACGAGCAGTACTTC. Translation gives CASSYGTIYEQYF.

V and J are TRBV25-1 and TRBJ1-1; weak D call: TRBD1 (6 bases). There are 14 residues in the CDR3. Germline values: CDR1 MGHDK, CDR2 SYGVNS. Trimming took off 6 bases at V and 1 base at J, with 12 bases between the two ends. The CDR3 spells CASSRYRENTEAFF. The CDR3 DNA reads TGTGCCAGCAGCCGATACAGGGAGAACACTGAAGCTTTCTTT.

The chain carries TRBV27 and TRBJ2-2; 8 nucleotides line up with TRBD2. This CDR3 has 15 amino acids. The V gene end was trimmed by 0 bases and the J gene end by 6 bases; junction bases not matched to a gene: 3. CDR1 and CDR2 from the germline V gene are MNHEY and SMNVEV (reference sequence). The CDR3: CASSLSPGRAGELFF. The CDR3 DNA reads TGTGCCAGCAGTTTATCGCCCGGGAGGGCCGGGGAGCTGTTTTTT.

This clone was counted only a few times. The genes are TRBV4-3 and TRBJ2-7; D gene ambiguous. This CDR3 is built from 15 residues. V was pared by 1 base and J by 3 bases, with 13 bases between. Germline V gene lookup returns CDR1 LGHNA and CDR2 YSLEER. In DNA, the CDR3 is TGCGCCAGCAGCCAAGCTCTACTGGACGGCTACGAGCAGTACTTC. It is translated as CASSQALLDGYEQYF.

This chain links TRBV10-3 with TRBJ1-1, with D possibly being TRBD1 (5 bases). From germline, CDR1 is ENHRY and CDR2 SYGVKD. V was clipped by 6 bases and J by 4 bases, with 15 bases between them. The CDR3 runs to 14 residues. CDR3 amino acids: CAIRGGGVGTEAFF. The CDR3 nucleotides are TGTGCCATCAGGGGAGGAGGGGTTGGCACTGAAGCTTTCTTT.

The CDR3 region is CAIRGPLKGNEQYF. The CDR3 DNA reads TGTGCCATCCGCGGACCGCTGAAGGGGAACGAGCAGTACTTC. The chain is built from TRBV27 and TRBJ2-7, with a tentative D call TRBD1 (5 bases). This CDR3 spans 14 amino acids. CDR1 is MNHEY, CDR2 SMNVEV, per germline (reference sequence). V was cut by 10 bases and J by 5 bases, with 21 bases left in between.

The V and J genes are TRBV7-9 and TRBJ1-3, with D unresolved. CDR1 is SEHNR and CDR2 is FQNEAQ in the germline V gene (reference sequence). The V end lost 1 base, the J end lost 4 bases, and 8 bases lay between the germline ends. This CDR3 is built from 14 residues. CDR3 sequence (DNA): TGTGCCAGCAGCTTAGGGACCGCAGGAAACACCATATATTTT. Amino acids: CASSLGTAGNTIYF.

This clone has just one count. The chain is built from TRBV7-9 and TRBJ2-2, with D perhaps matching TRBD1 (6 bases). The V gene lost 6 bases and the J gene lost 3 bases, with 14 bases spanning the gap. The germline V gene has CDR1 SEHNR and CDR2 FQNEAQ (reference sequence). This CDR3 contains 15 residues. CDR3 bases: TGTGCCAGCAGAACTCAGGGGTTCGACACCGGGGAGCTGTTTTTT. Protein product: CASRTQGFDTGELFF.

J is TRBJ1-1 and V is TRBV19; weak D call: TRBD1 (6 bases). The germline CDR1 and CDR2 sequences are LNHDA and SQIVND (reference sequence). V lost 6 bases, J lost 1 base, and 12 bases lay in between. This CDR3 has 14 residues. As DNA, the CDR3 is TGTGCCAGTAGCACAGGGTCGGCGAACACTGAAGCTTTCTTT. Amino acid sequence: CASSTGSANTEAFF.

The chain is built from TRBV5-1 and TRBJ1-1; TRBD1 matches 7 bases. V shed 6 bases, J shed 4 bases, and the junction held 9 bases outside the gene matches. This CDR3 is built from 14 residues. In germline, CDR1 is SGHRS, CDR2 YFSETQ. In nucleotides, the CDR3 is TGCGCCAGCAACCACAGGGGAGAGGGCACTGAAGCTTTCTTT. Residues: CASNHRGEGTEAFF.